Shown below are 27 T cell receptor beta chains from a single sample sequenced in a study of early T cells in non-severe SARS-CoV-2 infection. MiXCR, run by TCRdb on the 5' RACE reads, gives a single entry per CDR3 protein. The top ten clones hold about 3.4% of a sample with some 73,000 distinct CDR3 sequences, over 9.5% of them seen once. The specimen sequenced was whole blood. All receptors derive from an adult who was a healthcare worker with PCR-confirmed SARS-CoV-2 infection or an uninfected control (not recorded which).

In its sample, this clonotype was seen many times. The V and J genes are TRBV28 and TRBJ2-3; the D gene is possibly TRBD2 (6 bases). V was shortened by 6 bases and J by 12 bases, with 16 bases between the two germline ends. This CDR3 has 12 amino acids. CDR1 MDHEN and CDR2 SYDVKM come from the germline V gene. CDR3 bases: TGTGCCAGCAGCCTCGCGGAGGGACCCCAGTATTTT. Its translation: CASSLAEGPQYF.

This clonotype came up a few times. The chain links TRBV7-9 to TRBJ1-1; TRBD1 might be the D (5 bases). Trimming removed 5 bases from V and 1 base from J, with 8 bases in between. Germline V gene data show CDR1 as SEHNR and CDR2 as FQNEAQ (reference sequence). The CDR3 runs 13 residues. CDR3 loop: CASSPQGNTEAFF. CDR3 DNA: TGTGCCAGCAGCCCGCAGGGGAACACTGAAGCTTTCTTT.

V is TRBV18 and J is TRBJ2-1; 11 bases agree with TRBD1. Germline V gene lookup returns CDR1 KGHSH and CDR2 LQKENI. The CDR3 has 17 amino acids. Germline trimming cut 1 base from V and 7 bases from J; bases unmatched to any gene: 9. This CDR3 is CASSPRQPGTGGNEQFF. Here the CDR3 DNA reads TGTGCCAGCTCACCACGCCAACCAGGGACAGGGGGGAATGAGCAGTTCTTC.

The chain uses TRBV28 and TRBJ2-3; no clear D. CDR3 length: 14 amino acids. CDR1 is MDHEN, CDR2 SYDVKM, per germline. Trimming removed 3 bases from V and 0 bases from J, with 7 bases in between. The CDR3 protein is CASSFPPSTDTQYF. The CDR3, as DNA: TGTGCCAGCAGTTTCCCTCCCAGCACAGATACGCAGTATTTT. Full variable domain (remainder filled in from reference TRBV28 and TRBJ2-3): DVKVTQSSRYLVKRTGEKVFLECVQDMDHENMFWYRQDPGLGLRLIYFSYDVKMKEKGDIPEGYSVSREKKERFSLILESASTNQTSMYLCASSFPPSTDTQYFGPGTRLTVL.

This clonotype has at least ten counts. The chain combines TRBV28 with TRBJ2-7, with a tentative D call TRBD2 (5 bases). The CDR3 contains 13 residues. The germline gives CDR1 MDHEN, CDR2 SYDVKM. The V end was cut by 9 bases, the J end by 3 bases, with 15 bases between. CDR3 sequence reads: CASALASLYEQYF. The CDR3 region has the DNA TGTGCCAGTGCGTTAGCTAGCCTCTACGAGCAGTACTTC.

This clonotype was seen many times. This chain links TRBV11-2 with TRBJ1-4; 7 bases match TRBD1. The ends lost 4 bases at V and 4 bases at J; junction bases unmatched: 3. CDR1 is SGHAT and CDR2 is FQNNGV in the germline V gene. The CDR3 runs 14 residues. CDR3 loop: CASSSGGSNEKLFF. In DNA form, the CDR3 reads TGTGCCAGCAGCTCAGGGGGGAGTAATGAAAAACTGTTTTTT.

This clonotype appeared a few times. The V gene is TRBV7-9, the J gene TRBJ2-7; TRBD1 might be the D (6 bases). Trimming cost V 4 bases and J 7 bases, with 11 bases left between them. CDR3 length: 12 residues. Germline lookup yields CDR1 SEHNR and CDR2 FQNEAQ (reference sequence). The CDR3 region is CASSWGPGEQYF. As DNA, the CDR3 is TGTGCCAGCAGCTGGGGGCCCGGGGAGCAGTACTTC.

This clonotype showed up many times. The rearrangement joins TRBV11-3 to TRBJ2-1, with D uncertain. CDR3 length equals 13 residues. Germline values: CDR1 SGHNT, CDR2 YENEEA. The V end was cut by 1 base, the J end by 10 bases, with 11 bases between. Written as DNA, the CDR3 is TGTGCCAGCAGCTTAGGGTCGGTTGGGGAGCAGTTCTTC. Translation: CASSLGSVGEQFF.

This clonotype was picked up a small number of times. The rearrangement joins TRBV7-2 to TRBJ1-3; 7 bases are shared with TRBD1. Germline CDR1 and CDR2: SGHTA and FQGNSA. CDR3 length: 15 residues. V lost 1 base and J lost 4; bases outside the gene matches: 4. In nucleotides, the CDR3 is TGTGCCAGCAGCTTAGTGGCAGGGGGAGGAAACACCATATATTTT. This translates into CASSLVAGGGNTIYF.

The chain uses TRBV7-8 and TRBJ2-2; D possibly corresponds to TRBD2 (6 bases). From germline, CDR1 is SGHVS and CDR2 FQNEAQ. The CDR3 is 14 amino acids. V lost 6 bases, J lost 6 bases, and 14 bases lay in between. The CDR3 here is CASRSAPGAGELFF. The CDR3 region has the DNA TGTGCCAGCAGGTCTGCGCCGGGAGCCGGGGAGCTGTTTTTT.

The CDR3 protein is CATRQATNEKLFF. CDR3 nucleotides: TGTGCCACCCGACAGGCAACTAATGAAAAACTGTTTTTT. The chain joins TRBV10-3 to TRBJ1-4, with a tentative D call TRBD1 (6 bases). Per the germline V gene, CDR1 is ENHRY and CDR2 is SYGVKD. This CDR3 has 13 residues. V was trimmed by 10 bases and J by 0 bases, leaving 9 bases between them.

This chain connects TRBV24-1 to TRBJ2-6; D is unclear. The CDR3 loop spans 12 amino acids. CDR1 KGHDR and CDR2 SFDVKD come from the germline V gene. The V end was cut by 3 bases, the J end by 13 bases, with 9 bases between. The CDR3 DNA reads as TGTGCCACCAGTGATCCACAGTTAGTCCTGACTTTC. Its protein product is CATSDPQLVLTF.

This clonotype was seen many times. V is TRBV28 and J is TRBJ2-7, with D possibly TRBD1 on 7 matching bases. This CDR3 has 14 amino acids. Deletions cut 3 bases from V and 2 bases from J, with 11 bases between. Germline loops: CDR1 MDHEN, CDR2 SYDVKM. This chain's CDR3 is CASSFQGGTYEQYF. CDR3 bases: TGTGCCAGCAGTTTCCAGGGGGGTACCTACGAGCAGTACTTC.

This clonotype was seen a few times. The rearrangement links TRBV18 to TRBJ1-6; a weak D match, TRBD1 (5 bases). V gave up 3 bases and J gave up 7 bases, with 13 bases separating them. This CDR3 has 15 residues. Germline CDR1 and CDR2: KGHSH and LQKENI. The CDR3 region is CASSPMGLGNSPLHF. CDR3 DNA sequence: TGTGCCAGCTCACCCATGGGACTTGGGAATTCACCCCTCCACTTT.

At least ten counts were recorded for this clonotype. The chain couples TRBV18 to TRBJ2-1, with 7 bases fitting TRBD2. The CDR3 sequence is 17 residues long. In germline, CDR1 is KGHSH, CDR2 LQKENI. Trimming took 2 bases from V and 0 from J; bases not matched to a gene: 7. CDR3 bases: TGTGCCAGCTCACCATCGTTGGGAGGGAGCTCCTACAATGAGCAGTTCTTC. Translation: CASSPSLGGSSYNEQFF.

This clonotype occurred many times. The V call is TRBV21-1, the J call TRBJ2-5. TRBV21-1 is recorded as a pseudogene. CDR3 length: 14 amino acids. The CDR3 DNA follows: TGTGCCAGCAGCACCTTTGGGATGGGAGAGACCCAGTACTTC. Residues: CASSTFGMGETQYF.

The chain joins TRBV5-1 to TRBJ2-1; 12 bases line up with TRBD2. CDR3 length equals 15 residues. Germline V CDR1 and CDR2: SGHRS, YFSETQ. J gave up 5 bases and V 4 bases, and 4 bases lay outside the gene matches. CDR3 sequence: CASSPSGRAHNEQFF. The DNA of the CDR3 is TGCGCCAGCAGCCCTAGCGGGAGGGCCCACAATGAGCAGTTCTTC.

The J gene is TRBJ2-7, the V gene TRBV5-1, with a weak D call TRBD1 (6 bases). Germline CDR1 is SGHRS and CDR2 is YFSETQ. Trimming took off 0 bases at V and 3 bases at J, with 10 bases between the two ends. The CDR3 extends over 14 amino acids. The CDR3 DNA follows: TGCGCCAGCAGCTTGGGACAGGACATCTACGAGCAGTACTTC. Amino acids: CASSLGQDIYEQYF.

The chain couples TRBV5-1 to TRBJ2-5; D gene uncertain. V was pared by 0 bases and J by 5 bases, with 11 bases between. Germline V CDR1 and CDR2: SGHRS, YFSETQ. This CDR3 has 14 amino acids. In nucleotides, the CDR3 is TGCGCCAGCAGCTTGGAGCGTCCCTCGGAGACCCAGTACTTC. Its protein is CASSLERPSETQYF.

This clonotype came up many times. The chain couples TRBV6-2 or TRBV6-3 to TRBJ2-5; maybe TRBD2 (6 bases). The CDR3 totals 14 residues. Deletions cut 4 bases from V and 1 base from J, with 10 bases between. Germline V lookup: CDR1 MNHEY, CDR2 SVGEGT. The CDR3 loop is CASSSRTIQETQYF. The CDR3 DNA sequence: TGTGCCAGCAGTTCCCGGACTATCCAAGAGACCCAGTACTTC.

The gene calls are TRBV12-3 or TRBV12-4 and TRBJ1-4; D unresolved. The V and J ends lost 1 base and 7 bases respectively, with 13 bases between them. The CDR3 sequence is 15 residues long. DNA of the CDR3: TGTGCCAGCAGTTTAGGTGGGGAAAGGAGTGAAAAACTGTTTTTT. It encodes CASSLGGERSEKLFF.

This clonotype was counted between two and nine times. This chain links TRBV10-3 with TRBJ2-3; possibly TRBD1 for D (5 bases). The CDR3 totals 15 residues. The germline V gene encodes CDR1 ENHRY and CDR2 SYGVKD. The ends were cut back, 0 bases at V and 5 bases at J, with 12 bases in the middle. CDR3 in amino acids: CAISESVGVVDTQYF. For the CDR3, the DNA is TGTGCCATCAGTGAGTCGGTAGGGGTAGTAGATACGCAGTATTTT.

This clonotype occurred a few times. DNA of the CDR3: TGCAGCGTTGCTCGGGCTAACAGGGGGGCCAACGAGCAGTACTTC. This sequence encodes CSVARANRGANEQYF. J is TRBJ2-7 and V is TRBV29-1; TRBD1 matches 8 bases. Germline V gene data show CDR1 as SQVTM and CDR2 as ANQGSEA. Unmatched junction bases numbered 13, after V lost 4 bases and J lost 5 bases. CDR3 length: 15 amino acids.

In this sample, this clonotype turned up a few times. The rearrangement joins TRBV25-1 to TRBJ2-1; weak D call: TRBD2 (5 bases). The CDR3 is 17 residues long. Looked up from germline, CDR1 is MGHDK and CDR2 is SYGVNS. The ends were cut back, 2 bases at V and 10 bases at J, with 24 bases in the middle. Here the CDR3 reads CASSELSGAAPIGEQFF. DNA for the CDR3: TGTGCCAGCAGTGAACTCTCCGGAGCGGCCCCTATAGGGGAGCAGTTCTTC.

This chain connects TRBV28 to TRBJ1-1, with 7 bases lining up with TRBD1. This CDR3 has 13 residues. Germline CDR1 is MDHEN and CDR2 is SYDVKM. Trimming took 5 bases from V and 7 from J; bases not matched to a gene: 7. As DNA, the CDR3 is TGTGCCAGCAGTCGAGACAGGGTCGATGAAGCTTTCTTT. Encoded protein: CASSRDRVDEAFF.

This clonotype was detected many times. The chain is built from TRBV9 and TRBJ2-1; 11 nucleotides align to TRBD2. Looked up from germline, CDR1 is SGDLS and CDR2 is YYNGEE. Unmatched junction bases numbered 8, after V lost 0 bases and J lost 3 bases. The CDR3 has 18 residues. In DNA form, the CDR3 reads TGTGCCAGCAGCGTAGGGAATAGCGGGAGGGCCAGCTACAATGAGCAGTTCTTC. Translation gives CASSVGNSGRASYNEQFF.

V is TRBV6-6 and J is TRBJ2-7, with 11 bases that match TRBD2. Germline V gene data show CDR1 as MNHNY and CDR2 as SVGAGI (reference sequence). The CDR3 totals 14 residues. Losses at the gene ends were 7 bases for V and 6 bases for J; bases not matched to a gene: 8. The CDR3 loop is CASTPGLAVFEQYF. As DNA, the CDR3 is TGTGCCAGCACTCCGGGACTAGCGGTTTTCGAGCAGTACTTC.